This T cell receptor beta chain was obtained from a study of T cells in Graves' hyperthyroidism and ophthalmopathy. In patients aged 18 to 65, hyperthyroidism was newly diagnosed, with duration under 2 months. Criteria for exclusion of patients were uncontrolled infection, other autoimmune disease, pregnancy or lactation. PBMCs came from over 8.5 ml fresh peripheral blood. Many counts were recorded for this clonotype. Its antigen remains unknown. It was RNA transcripts that yielded the amplified TCR beta CDR3 regions. Primed by the HTBI set, a first-round RT-PCR was run on the TCR CDR3. TCRdb redid the calling of the multiplex PCR reads with MiXCR, one entry per CDR3 protein. This sample has about 570,000 distinct CDR3 sequences; 12% to 15% occur once, and the top ten carry about 15%. Regarding the study as a whole: In blood, most of the thyroid clonotypes expanded above 0.001 were also present.

Trimming cost V 1 base and J 0 bases, with 9 bases left between them. Germline V gene lookup returns CDR1 SGHRS and CDR2 YFSETQ. The CDR3 length is 15 residues. This sequence originates from a woman in her thirties or forties with Graves' hyperthyroidism. V usage is TRBV5-1 and J usage is TRBJ2-3; unclear D gene. The sample comprised blood. The CDR3 DNA is TGCGCCAGCAGCTTGATGTCGAGAAGCACAGATACGCAGTATTTT. Translating it yields CASSLMSRSTDTQYF.